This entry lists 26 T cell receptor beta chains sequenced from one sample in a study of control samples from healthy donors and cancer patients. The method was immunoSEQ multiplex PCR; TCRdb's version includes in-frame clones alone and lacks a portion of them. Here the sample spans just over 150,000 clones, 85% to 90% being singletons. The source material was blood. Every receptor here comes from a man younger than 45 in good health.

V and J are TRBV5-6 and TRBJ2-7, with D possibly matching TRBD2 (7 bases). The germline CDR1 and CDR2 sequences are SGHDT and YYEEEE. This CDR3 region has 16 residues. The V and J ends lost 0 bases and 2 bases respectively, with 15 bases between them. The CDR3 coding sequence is TGTGCCAGCAGCTTGGGTGGGGGGGCAGGGACCTACGAGCAGTACTTC. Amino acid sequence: CASSLGGGAGTYEQYF.

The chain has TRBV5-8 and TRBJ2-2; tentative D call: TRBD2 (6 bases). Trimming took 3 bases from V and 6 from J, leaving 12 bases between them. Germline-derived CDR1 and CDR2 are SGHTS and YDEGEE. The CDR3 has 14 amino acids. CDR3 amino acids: CASSSTGTPGELFF. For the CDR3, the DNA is TGTGCCAGCAGCTCAACCGGGACTCCCGGGGAGCTGTTTTTT.

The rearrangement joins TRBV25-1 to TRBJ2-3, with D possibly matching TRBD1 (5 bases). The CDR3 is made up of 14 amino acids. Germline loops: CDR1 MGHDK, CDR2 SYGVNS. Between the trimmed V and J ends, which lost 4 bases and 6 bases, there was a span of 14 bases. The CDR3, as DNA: TGTGCCAGCAGTGCCCAGGGTAGTATGGATACGCAGTATTTT. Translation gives CASSAQGSMDTQYF.

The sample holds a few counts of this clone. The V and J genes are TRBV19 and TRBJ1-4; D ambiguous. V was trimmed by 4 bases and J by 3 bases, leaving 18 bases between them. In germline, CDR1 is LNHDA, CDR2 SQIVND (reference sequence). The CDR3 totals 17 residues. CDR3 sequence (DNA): TGTGCCAGTAGTAACGAGGGCTCTTACCGGGCTAATGAAAAACTGTTTTTT. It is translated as CASSNEGSYRANEKLFF. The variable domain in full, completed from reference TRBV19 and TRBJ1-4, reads DGGITQSPKYLFRKEGQNVTLSCEQNLNHDAMYWYRQDPGQGLRLIYYSQIVNDFQKGDIAEGYSVSREKKESFPLTVTSAQKNPTAFYLCASSNEGSYRANEKLFFGSGTQLSVL.

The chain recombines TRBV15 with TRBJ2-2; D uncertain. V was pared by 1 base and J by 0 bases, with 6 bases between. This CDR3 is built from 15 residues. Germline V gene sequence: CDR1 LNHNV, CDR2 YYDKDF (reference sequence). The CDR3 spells CATSRGPTNTGELFF. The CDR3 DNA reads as TGTGCCACCAGCAGAGGTCCAACGAACACCGGGGAGCTGTTTTTT.

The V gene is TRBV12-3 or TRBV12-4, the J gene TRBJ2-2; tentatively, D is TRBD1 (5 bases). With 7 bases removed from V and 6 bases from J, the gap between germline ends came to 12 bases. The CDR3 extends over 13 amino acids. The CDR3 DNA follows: TGTGCCAGCAACCAGGGTGGGTCCGGGGAGCTGTTTTTT. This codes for CASNQGGSGELFF.

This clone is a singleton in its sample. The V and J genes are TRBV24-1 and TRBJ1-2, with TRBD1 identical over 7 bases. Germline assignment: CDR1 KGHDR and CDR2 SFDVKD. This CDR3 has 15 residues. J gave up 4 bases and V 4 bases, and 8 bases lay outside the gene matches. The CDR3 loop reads CATSDTQGDVYGYTF. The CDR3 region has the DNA TGTGCCACCAGTGACACTCAGGGGGACGTCTATGGCTACACCTTC.

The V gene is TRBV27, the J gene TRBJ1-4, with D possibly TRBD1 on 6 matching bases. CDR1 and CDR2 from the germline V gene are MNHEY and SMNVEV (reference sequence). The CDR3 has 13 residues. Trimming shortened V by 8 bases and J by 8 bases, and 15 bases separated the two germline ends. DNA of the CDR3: TGTGCCAGCTCTACAGGGCTTCTGGAAAAACTGTTTTTT. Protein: CASSTGLLEKLFF. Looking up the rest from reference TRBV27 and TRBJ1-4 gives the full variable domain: EAQVTQNPRYLITVTGKKLTVTCSQNMNHEYMSWYRQDPGLGLRQIYYSMNVEVTDKGDVPEGYKVSRKEKRNFPLILESPSPNQTSLYFCASSTGLLEKLFFGSGTQLSVL.

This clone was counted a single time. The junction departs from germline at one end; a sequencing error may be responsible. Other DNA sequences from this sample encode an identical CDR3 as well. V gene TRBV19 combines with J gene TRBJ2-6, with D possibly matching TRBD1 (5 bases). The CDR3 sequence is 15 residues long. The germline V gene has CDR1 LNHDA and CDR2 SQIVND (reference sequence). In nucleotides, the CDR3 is TGTGCCAGTATGTGGACAAGGGCTGGGGCCAACGTCTTGACTTTC. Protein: CASMWTRAGANVLTF.

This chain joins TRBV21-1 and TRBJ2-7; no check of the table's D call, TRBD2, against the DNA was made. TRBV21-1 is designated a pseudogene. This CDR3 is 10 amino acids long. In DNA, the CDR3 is TGTGCCAGCAGCAAACTCGAGCAGTACTTC. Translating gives CASSKLEQYF.

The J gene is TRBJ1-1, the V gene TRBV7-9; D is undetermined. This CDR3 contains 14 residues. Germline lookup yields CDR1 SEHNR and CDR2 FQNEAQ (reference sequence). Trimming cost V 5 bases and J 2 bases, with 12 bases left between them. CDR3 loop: CASSLGGGNTEAFF. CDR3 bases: TGTGCCAGCAGCCTAGGAGGTGGAAACACTGAAGCTTTCTTT.

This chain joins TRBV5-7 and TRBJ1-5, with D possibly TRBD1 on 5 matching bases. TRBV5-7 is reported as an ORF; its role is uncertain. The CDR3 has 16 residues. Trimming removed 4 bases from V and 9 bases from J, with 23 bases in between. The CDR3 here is CASSTTPGLHQWPQHF. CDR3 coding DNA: TGTGCCAGCAGCACAACCCCGGGACTCCACCAGTGGCCCCAGCATTTT.

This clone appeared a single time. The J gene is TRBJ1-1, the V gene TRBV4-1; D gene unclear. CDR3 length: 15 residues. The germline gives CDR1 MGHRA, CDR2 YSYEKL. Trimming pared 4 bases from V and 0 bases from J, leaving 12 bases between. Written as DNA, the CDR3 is TGCGCCAGCAGCCTCGAAGACCGATTGAACACTGAAGCTTTCTTT. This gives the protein CASSLEDRLNTEAFF.

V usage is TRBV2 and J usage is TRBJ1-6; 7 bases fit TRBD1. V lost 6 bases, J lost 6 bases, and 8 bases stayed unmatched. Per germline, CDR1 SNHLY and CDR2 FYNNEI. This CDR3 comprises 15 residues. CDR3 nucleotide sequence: TGTGCCAGCAGATCAGACAGGGTGGGTAATTCACCCCTCCACTTT. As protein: CASRSDRVGNSPLHF.

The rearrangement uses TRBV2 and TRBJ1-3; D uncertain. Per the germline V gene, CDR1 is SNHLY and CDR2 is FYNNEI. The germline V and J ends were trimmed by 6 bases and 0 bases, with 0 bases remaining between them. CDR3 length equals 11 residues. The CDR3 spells CASSSGNTIYF. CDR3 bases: TGTGCCAGCAGCTCTGGAAACACCATATATTTT. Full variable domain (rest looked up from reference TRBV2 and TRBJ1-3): EPEVTQTPSHQVTQMGQEVILRCVPISNHLYFYWYRQILGQKVEFLVSFYNNEISEKSEIFDDQFSVERPDGSNFTLKIRSTKLEDSAMYFCASSSGNTIYFGEGSWLTVV.

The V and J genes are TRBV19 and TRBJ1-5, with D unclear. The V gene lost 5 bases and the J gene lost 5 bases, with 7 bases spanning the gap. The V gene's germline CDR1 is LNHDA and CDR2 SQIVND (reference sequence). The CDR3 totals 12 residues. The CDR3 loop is CASSPRDQPQHF. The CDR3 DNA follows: TGTGCCAGTAGTCCCCGAGATCAGCCCCAGCATTTT.

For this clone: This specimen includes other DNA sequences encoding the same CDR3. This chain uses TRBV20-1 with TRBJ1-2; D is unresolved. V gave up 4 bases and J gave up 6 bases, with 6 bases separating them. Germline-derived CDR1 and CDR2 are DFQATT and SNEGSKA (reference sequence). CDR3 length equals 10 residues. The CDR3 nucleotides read TGCAGTGCTACGGGAAATGGCTACACCTTC. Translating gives CSATGNGYTF.

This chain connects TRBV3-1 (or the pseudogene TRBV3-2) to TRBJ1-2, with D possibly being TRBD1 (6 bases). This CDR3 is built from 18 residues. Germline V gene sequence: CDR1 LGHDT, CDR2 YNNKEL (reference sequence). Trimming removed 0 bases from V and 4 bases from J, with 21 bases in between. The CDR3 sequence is CASSQEKSTATGVYGYTF. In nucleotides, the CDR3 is TGTGCCAGCAGCCAAGAAAAGTCAACGGCGACAGGAGTCTATGGCTACACCTTC.

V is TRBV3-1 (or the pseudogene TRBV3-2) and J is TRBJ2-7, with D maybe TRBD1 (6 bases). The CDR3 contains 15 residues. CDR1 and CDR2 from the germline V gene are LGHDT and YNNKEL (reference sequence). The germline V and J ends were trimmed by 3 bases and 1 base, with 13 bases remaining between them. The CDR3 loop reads CASSQARTVSYEQYF. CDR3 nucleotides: TGTGCCAGCAGCCAGGCTCGGACAGTATCCTACGAGCAGTACTTC.

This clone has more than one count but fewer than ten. The CDR3 is CASSLGLGQGNEQYF. The CDR3 DNA reads TGTGCCAGCAGCTTAGGTCTCGGACAGGGGAACGAGCAGTACTTC. The chain employs TRBV7-8 and TRBJ2-7; 9 nucleotides align to TRBD1. Germline CDR1 reads SGHVS; CDR2 reads FQNEAQ. V lost 1 base and J lost 5; bases outside the gene matches: 6. The CDR3 covers 15 residues.

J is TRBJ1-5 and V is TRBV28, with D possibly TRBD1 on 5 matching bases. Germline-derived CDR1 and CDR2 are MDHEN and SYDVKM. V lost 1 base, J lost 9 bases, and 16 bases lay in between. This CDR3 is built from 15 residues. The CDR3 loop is CASSLFPGTRGPQHF. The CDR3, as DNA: TGTGCCAGCAGTTTATTCCCCGGGACCCGGGGGCCCCAGCATTTT.

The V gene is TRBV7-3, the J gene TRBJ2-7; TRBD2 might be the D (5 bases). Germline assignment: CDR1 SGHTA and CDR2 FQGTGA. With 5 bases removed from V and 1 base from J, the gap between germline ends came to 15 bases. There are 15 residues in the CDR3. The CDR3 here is CASSPGIGGSYEQYF. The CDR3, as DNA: TGTGCCAGCAGCCCCGGGATAGGCGGATCCTACGAGCAGTACTTC.

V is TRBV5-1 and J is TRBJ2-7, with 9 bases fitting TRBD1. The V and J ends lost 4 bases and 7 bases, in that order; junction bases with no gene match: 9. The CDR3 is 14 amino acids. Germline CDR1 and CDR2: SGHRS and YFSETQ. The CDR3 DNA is TGCGCCAGCAGCCGCGGGACTGGGACAGGGGAGCAGTACTTC. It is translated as CASSRGTGTGEQYF.

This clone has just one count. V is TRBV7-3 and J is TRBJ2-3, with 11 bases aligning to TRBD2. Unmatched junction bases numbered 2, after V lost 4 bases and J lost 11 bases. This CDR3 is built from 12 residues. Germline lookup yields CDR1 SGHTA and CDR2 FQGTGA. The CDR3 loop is CASSSGLAGQYF. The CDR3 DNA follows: TGTGCCAGCAGCTCCGGACTAGCGGGGCAGTATTTT.

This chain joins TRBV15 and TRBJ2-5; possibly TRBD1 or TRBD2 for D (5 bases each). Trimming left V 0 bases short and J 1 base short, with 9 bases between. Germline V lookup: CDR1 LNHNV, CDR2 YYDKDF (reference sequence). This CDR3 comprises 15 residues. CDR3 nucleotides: TGTGCCACCAGCAGAGACCCAGGGACCCAAGAGACCCAGTACTTC. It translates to CATSRDPGTQETQYF. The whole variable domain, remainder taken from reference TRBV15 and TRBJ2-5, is DAMVIQNPRYQVTQFGKPVTLSCSQTLNHNVMYWYQQKSSQAPKLLFHYYDKDFNNEADTPDNFQSRRPNTSFCFLDIRSPGLGDTAMYLCATSRDPGTQETQYFGPGTRLLVL.

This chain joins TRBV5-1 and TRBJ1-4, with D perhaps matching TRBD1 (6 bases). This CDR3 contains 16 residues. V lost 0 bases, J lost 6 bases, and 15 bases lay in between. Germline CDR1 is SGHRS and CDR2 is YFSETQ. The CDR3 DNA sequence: TGCGCCAGCAGCTTGGCCAGGGGTCCAGCTTATGAAAAACTGTTTTTT. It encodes CASSLARGPAYEKLFF.